This TCR beta chain was profiled in a study of shared clonotypes between healthy human individuals. Study-wide results and limits: Some naive CD4 clonotypes, about 5%, turned up in common across several donors. Only blood was sampled; tissue repertoires likely differ.

Note on this clone: Its antigen is unknown.

Trimming cost V 6 bases and J 12 bases, with 17 bases left between them. Per the germline V gene, CDR1 is DFQATT and CDR2 is SNEGSKA (reference sequence). The CDR3 consists of 11 residues. Using immunoSEQ multiplex PCR, the repertoire was profiled, and TCRdb retains in-frame clones only, with some absent. The sample includes around 700,000 clones, 55% to 75% of them seen just once. The rearrangement joins TRBV20-1 to TRBJ2-5; a weak D match, TRBD1 (6 bases). This TCR was sampled from a woman aged 25 to 39 in good health. Sequencing was performed on memory CD4+ T cells sorted from blood. As for subset: CD45RA-negative fraction. The CDR3 region has the DNA TGCAGTGCCGCCGAACAGGGTATCGAGTACTTC. Its protein product is CSAAEQGIEYF.